This is a list of T cell receptor beta chains from one sample in a study of blood T cell repertoires in COVID-19. Produced via immunoSEQ multiplex PCR; TCRdb's table is partial and in-frame only. Of over 150,000 clones listed, approximately 84% were seen once; the top ten hold roughly 2.5%. Sequenced sample: peripheral blood. The receptors were sampled from a woman older than 75 with COVID-19, enrolled during active disease. Each CDR3 is given with its conserved first and last residue.

CDR3 length: 15; J gene: TRBJ1-2; V gene: TRBV30; CDR3 protein: CAWSARTGRGYGYTF
CDR3 length: 13; J gene: TRBJ1-5; V gene: TRBV30; CDR3 protein: CAWSVQSNQPQHF
CDR3 length: 16; J gene: TRBJ2-2; V gene: TRBV7-8; CDR3 protein: CASSPWGGPNTGELFF
CDR3 length: 16; J gene: TRBJ2-7; V gene: TRBV6-1; CDR3 protein: CASSEAPSGLSYEQYF
CDR3 length: 18; J gene: TRBJ2-3; V gene: TRBV1; CDR3 protein: CTSSQLPRTGAGTDTQYF
CDR3 length: 14; J gene: TRBJ2-7; V gene: TRBV18; CDR3 protein: CASSPGQLPYEQYF
CDR3 length: 15; J gene: TRBJ2-2; V gene: TRBV5-6; CDR3 protein: CASSPGTGEAGELFF
CDR3 length: 16; J gene: TRBJ1-6; V gene: TRBV28; CDR3 protein: CASSVDRGSYNSPLHF
CDR3 length: 12; J gene: TRBJ1-2; V gene: TRBV29-1; CDR3 protein: CSARTGGEGYTF
CDR3 length: 15; J gene: TRBJ2-7; V gene: TRBV4-3; CDR3 protein: CASSQAGTGTYEQYF